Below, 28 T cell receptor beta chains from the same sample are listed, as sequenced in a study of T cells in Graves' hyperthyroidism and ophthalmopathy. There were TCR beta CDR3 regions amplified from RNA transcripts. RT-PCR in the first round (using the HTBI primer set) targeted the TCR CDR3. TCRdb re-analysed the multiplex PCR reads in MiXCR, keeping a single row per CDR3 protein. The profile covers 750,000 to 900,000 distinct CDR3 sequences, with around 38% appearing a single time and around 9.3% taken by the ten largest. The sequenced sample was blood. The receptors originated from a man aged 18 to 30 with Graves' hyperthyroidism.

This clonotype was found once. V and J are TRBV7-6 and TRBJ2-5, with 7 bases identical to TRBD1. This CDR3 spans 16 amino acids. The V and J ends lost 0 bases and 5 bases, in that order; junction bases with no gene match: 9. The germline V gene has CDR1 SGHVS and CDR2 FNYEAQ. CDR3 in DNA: TGTGCCAGCAGCTTAGCGTTCGGGACAGTTAGGGAGACCCAGTACTTC. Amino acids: CASSLAFGTVRETQYF.

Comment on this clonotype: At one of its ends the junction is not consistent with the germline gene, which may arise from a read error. DNA of the CDR3: TGTGCTAGCAGCTTATGCCCGGGAAGCTCCTACGAGCAGTACTTC. Residues: CASSLCPGSSYEQYF. V usage is TRBV7-7 and J usage is TRBJ2-7; TRBD2 might be the D (5 bases). In germline, CDR1 is SSHAT, CDR2 FNYEAQ (reference sequence). CDR3 length: 15 amino acids.

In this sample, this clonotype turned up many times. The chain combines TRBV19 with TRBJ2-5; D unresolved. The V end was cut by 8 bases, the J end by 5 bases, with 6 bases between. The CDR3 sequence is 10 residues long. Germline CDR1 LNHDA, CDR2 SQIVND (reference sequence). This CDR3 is CASGLETQYF. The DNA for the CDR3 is TGTGCCAGTGGCCTGGAGACCCAGTACTTC.

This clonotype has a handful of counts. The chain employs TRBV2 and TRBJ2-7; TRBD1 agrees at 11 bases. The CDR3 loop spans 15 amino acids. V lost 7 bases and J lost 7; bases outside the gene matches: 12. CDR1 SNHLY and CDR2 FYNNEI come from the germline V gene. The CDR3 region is CASISKGTGGWEQYF. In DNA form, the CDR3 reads TGTGCCAGCATCTCCAAAGGGACAGGGGGGTGGGAGCAGTACTTC.

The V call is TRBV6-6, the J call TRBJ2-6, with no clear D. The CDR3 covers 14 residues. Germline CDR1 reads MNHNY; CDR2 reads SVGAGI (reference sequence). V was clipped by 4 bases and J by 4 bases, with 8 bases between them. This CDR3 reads CASSLGDGANVLTF. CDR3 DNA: TGTGCCAGCAGTTTAGGTGACGGGGCCAACGTCCTGACTTTC.

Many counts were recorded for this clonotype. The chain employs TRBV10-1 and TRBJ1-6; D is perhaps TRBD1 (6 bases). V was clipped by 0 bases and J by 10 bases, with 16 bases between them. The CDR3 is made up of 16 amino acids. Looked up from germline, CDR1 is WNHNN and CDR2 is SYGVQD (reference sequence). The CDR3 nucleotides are TGCGCCAGCAGTGAGTCGATAGTGGACAGCGGCTCACCCCTCCACTTT. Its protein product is CASSESIVDSGSPLHF.

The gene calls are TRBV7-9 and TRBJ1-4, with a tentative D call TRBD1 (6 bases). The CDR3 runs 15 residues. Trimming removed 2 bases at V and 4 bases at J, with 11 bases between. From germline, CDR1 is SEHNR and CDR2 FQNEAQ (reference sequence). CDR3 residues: CASSLTGRDNEKLFF. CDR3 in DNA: TGTGCCAGCAGCTTAACAGGGAGAGATAATGAAAAACTGTTTTTT.

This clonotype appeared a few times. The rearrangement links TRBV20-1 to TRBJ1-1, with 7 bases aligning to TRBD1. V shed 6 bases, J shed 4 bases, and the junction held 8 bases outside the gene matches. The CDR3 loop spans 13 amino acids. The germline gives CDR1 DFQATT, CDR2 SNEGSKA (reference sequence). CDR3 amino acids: CSAEGAGGTEAFF. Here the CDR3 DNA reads TGCAGTGCAGAGGGGGCGGGGGGCACTGAAGCTTTCTTT.

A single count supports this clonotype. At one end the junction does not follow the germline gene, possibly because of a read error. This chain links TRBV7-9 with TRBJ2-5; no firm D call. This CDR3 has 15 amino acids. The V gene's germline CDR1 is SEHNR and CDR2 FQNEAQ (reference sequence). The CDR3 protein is CASSQDPSPQETQYF. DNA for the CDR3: TGCGCCAGCAGCCAGGATCCATCGCCCCAAGAGACCCAGTACTTC.

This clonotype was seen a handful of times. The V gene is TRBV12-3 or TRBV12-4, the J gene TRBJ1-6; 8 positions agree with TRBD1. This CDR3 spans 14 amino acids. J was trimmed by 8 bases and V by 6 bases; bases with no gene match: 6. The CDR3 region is CASRWGQDYSPLHF. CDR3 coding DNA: TGTGCCAGCAGATGGGGACAGGATTATTCACCCCTCCACTTT.

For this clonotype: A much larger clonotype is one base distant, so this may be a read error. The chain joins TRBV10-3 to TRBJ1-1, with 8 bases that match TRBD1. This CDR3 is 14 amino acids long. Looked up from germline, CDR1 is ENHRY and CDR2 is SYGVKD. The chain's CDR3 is CASSEQGVNTEAFF. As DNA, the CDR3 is TGTGCCAGCAGTGAACAGGGGGTGAACACTGAAGCTTTCTTT.

CDR3 residues: CASRNQGANNQPQHF. In nucleotides, the CDR3 is TGTGCCAGCAGAAATCAGGGGGCGAACAATCAGCCCCAGCATTTT. The chain employs TRBV28 and TRBJ1-5; 8 nucleotides line up with TRBD1. Germline loops: CDR1 MDHEN, CDR2 SYDVKM. V lost 6 bases and J lost 3; bases outside the gene matches: 7. This CDR3 has 15 residues.

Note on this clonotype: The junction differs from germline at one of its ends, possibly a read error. CDR3 DNA sequence: TGCAGCGTGAAACAGGACTTATTC. Protein sequence: CSVKQDLF. This sequence joins TRBV29-1 and TRBJ1-2, with D perhaps matching TRBD1 (5 bases). The CDR3 runs to 8 residues. The germline gives CDR1 SQVTM, CDR2 ANQGSEA.

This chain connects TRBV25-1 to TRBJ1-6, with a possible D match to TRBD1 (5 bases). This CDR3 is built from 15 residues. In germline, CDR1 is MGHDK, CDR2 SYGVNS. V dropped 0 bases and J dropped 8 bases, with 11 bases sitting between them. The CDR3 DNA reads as TGTGCCAGCAGTGAATATAGGGACGGATATTCACCCCTCCACTTT. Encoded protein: CASSEYRDGYSPLHF. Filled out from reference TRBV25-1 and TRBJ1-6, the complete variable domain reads EADIYQTPRYLVIGTGKKITLECSQTMGHDKMYWYQQDPGMELHLIHYSYGVNSTEKGDLSSESTVSRIRTEHFPLTLESARPSHTSQYLCASSEYRDGYSPLHFGNGTRLTVT.

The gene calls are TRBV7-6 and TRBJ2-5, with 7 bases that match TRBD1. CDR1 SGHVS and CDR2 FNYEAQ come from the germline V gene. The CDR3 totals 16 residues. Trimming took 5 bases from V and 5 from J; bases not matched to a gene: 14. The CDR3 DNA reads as TGTGCCAGCAGCAACCGGGACATAGGGGGCGCGGAGACCCAGTACTTC. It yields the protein CASSNRDIGGAETQYF.

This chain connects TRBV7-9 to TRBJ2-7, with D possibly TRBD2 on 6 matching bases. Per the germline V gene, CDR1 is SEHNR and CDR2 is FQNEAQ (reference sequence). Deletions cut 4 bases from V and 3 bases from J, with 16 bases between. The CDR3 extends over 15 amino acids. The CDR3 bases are TGTGCCAGCAGCTCCTCGGGGGAAAGAGGCTACGAGCAGTACTTC. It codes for CASSSSGERGYEQYF.

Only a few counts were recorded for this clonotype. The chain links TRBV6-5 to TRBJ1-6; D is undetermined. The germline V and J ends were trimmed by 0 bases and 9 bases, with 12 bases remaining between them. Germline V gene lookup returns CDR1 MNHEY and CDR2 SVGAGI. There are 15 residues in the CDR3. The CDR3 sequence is CASSYSKRVGSPLHF. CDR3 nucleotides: TGTGCCAGCAGTTACTCGAAAAGGGTCGGTTCACCCCTCCACTTT.

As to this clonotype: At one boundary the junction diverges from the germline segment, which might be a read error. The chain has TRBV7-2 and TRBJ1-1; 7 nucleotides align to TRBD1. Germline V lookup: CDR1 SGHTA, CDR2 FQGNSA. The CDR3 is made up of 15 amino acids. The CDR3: CASSQPGQMNTEAFF. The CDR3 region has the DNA TGCGCCAGCAGCCAGCCGGGACAGATGAACACTGAAGCTTTCTTT.

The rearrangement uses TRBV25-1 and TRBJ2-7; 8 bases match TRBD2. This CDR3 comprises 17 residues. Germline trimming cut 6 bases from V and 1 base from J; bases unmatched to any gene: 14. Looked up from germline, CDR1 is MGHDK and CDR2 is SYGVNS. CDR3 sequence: CASSLGLPSGPSYEQYF. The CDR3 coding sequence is TGTGCCAGCAGCTTAGGGCTACCTAGCGGGCCTTCCTACGAGCAGTACTTC.

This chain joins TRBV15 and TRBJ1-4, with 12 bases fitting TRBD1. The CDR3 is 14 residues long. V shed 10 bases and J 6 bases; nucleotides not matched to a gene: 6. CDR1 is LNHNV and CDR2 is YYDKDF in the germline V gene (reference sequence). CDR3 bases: TGTGCCAGTACGAGGGACAGGGGGCATGAAAAACTGTTTTTT. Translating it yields CASTRDRGHEKLFF. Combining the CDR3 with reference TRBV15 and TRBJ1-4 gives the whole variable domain DAMVIQNPRYQVTQFGKPVTLSCSQTLNHNVMYWYQQKSSQAPKLLFHYYDKDFNNEADTPDNFQSRRPNTSFCFLDIRSPGLGDTAMYLCASTRDRGHEKLFFGSGTQLSVL.

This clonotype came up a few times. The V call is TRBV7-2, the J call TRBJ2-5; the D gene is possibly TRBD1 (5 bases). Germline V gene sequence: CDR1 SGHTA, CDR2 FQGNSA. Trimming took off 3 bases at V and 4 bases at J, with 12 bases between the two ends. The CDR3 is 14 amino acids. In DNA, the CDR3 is TGTGCCAGCAGCTTCCGACAGAGTCGAGAGACCCAGTACTTC. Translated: CASSFRQSRETQYF.

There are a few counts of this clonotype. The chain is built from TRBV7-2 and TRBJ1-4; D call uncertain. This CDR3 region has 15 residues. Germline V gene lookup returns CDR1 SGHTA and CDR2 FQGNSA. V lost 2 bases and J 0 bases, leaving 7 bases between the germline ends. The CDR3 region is CASSLSLATNEKLFF. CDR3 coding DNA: TGTGCCAGCAGCTTAAGCCTTGCAACTAATGAAAAACTGTTTTTT.

This CDR3 reads CSASAQGGNQPQHF. DNA of the CDR3: TGCAGTGCCTCGGCACAGGGGGGCAATCAGCCCCAGCATTTT. This chain connects TRBV20-1 to TRBJ1-5; 8 bases match TRBD1. Per the germline V gene, CDR1 is DFQATT and CDR2 is SNEGSKA (reference sequence). With 6 bases clipped from V and 2 bases from J, the junction kept 6 bases outside the gene matches. This CDR3 spans 14 amino acids.

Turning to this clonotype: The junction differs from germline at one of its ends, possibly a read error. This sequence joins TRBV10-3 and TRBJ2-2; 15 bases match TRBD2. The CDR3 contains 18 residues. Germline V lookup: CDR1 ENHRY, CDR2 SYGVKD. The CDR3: CAISSGLAGGLNTGEPFF. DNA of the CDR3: TGTGCCATCAGCTCGGGACTAGCGGGGGGCTTGAACACCGGGGAGCCGTTTTTT.

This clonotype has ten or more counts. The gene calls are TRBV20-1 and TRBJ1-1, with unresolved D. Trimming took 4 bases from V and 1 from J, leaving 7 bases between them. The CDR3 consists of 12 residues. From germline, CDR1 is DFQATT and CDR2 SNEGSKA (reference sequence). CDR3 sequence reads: CSATLGNTEAFF. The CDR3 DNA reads TGCAGTGCTACCTTGGGGAACACTGAAGCTTTCTTT.

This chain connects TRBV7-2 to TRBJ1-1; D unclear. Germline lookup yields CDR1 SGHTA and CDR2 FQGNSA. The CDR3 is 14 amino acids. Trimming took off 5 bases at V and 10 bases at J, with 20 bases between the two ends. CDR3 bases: TGTGCCAGCAGCCGAGGCATTCCTCGGTTGGGAGCTTTCTTT. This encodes CASSRGIPRLGAFF. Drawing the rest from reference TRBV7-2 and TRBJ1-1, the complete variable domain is GAGVSQSPSNKVTEKGKDVELRCDPISGHTALYWYRQSLGQGLEFLIYFQGNSAPDKSGLPSDRFSAERTGGSVSTLTIQRTQQEDSAVYLCASSRGIPRLGAFFGQGTRLTVV.

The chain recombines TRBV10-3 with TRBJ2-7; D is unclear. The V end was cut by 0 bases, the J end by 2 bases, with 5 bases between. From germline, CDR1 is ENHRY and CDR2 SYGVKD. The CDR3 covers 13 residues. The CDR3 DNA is TGTGCCATCAGTGAGTCATACCCCTACGAGCAGTACTTC. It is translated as CAISESYPYEQYF.

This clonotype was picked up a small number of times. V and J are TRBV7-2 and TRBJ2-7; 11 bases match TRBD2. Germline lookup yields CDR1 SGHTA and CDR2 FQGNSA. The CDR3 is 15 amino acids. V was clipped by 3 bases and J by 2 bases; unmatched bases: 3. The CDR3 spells CASSFVAGGPYEQYF. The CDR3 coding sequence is TGTGCCAGCAGCTTTGTAGCGGGAGGGCCCTACGAGCAGTACTTC.